This is a list of T cell receptor beta chains from one sample in a study of cytomegalovirus exposure and HLA in healthy donors. Only in-frame clones appear in the TCRdb table, and some are missing; sequencing was by immunoSEQ multiplex PCR. The sample holds about 240,000 clones; around 87% are singletons and the top ten take roughly 1.2%. The specimen was PBMCs. The receptors derive from a woman between 25 and 40 years old in good health and CMV-seropositive. Each CDR3 is given without its conserved first and last residue.

v_gene	j_gene	CDR3aa
TRBV10-3	TRBJ1-1	AISGQGGSNTEAF
TRBV29-1	TRBJ2-3	SVEETPTSGDTDTQY
TRBV27	TRBJ2-7	ASSPQSPYEQY
TRBV7-8	TRBJ1-5	ASSLTGQALGQPQH
TRBV27	TRBJ1-4	ASSPDRVISFHEKLF
TRBV30	TRBJ2-1	AWSVRLAGGGNEQF
TRBV28	TRBJ2-7	ASSSLWTAFYEQY
TRBV7-2	TRBJ1-2	ASSLDPPRGRYGYT
TRBV6-5	TRBJ1-1	ATHRNTEAF
TRBV5-1	TRBJ2-7	ASSSLQGIDYEQY
TRBV28	TRBJ2-4	ASSAAGSLKRIQY
TRBV29-1	TRBJ2-5	SVDRGRGETQY
TRBV29-1	TRBJ1-4	SVGGVGEKLF
TRBV4-1	TRBJ2-1	ASSLPGLAGGLEQF
TRBV9	TRBJ2-1	ASNPGTSGSVSYNEQF
TRBV9	TRBJ1-2	ASRAENYGYT
TRBV29-1	TRBJ2-1	SVERDRGQGEQF
TRBV29-1	TRBJ1-1	SVEVRQGELAF
TRBV7-6	TRBJ2-3	ASSLTAGTDTQY
TRBV4-1	TRBJ1-1	ASSQDPQGADTEAF
TRBV19	TRBJ2-7	ASSQGFLNYEQY
TRBV7-2	TRBJ2-7	ASSHRDSYEQY
TRBV5-5	TRBJ1-2	ASRSGQLQQGGYT
TRBV28	TRBJ2-1	ASSKTSGSSDEQF
TRBV11-1	TRBJ2-1	ASSLDVGVYNEQF
TRBV28	TRBJ1-2	ASSLNRDYGYT
TRBV6-5	TRBJ1-5	ASSFTGSQPQH
TRBV4-1	TRBJ1-1	ASSQDVTGLTEAF
TRBV5-1	TRBJ2-2	ASSPTRVGRAIAGELF
TRBV6-5	TRBJ2-5	ASSPGTVYQETQY
TRBV2	TRBJ2-1	ATRGASGSNEQF
TRBV4-2	TRBJ2-1	ASSLGGTGTYNEQF
TRBV5-6	TRBJ2-1	ASSLFSGQGTNEQF
TRBV27	TRBJ1-1	ASSSVVSFVQGWKNTEAF
TRBV18	TRBJ2-7	ASSPSTSYYEQY
TRBV5-6	TRBJ2-7	ASSLTSGSYEQY
TRBV18	TRBJ1-1	ASSRGETRPLNTEAF
TRBV11-2	TRBJ2-1	ASSLSGTGFRNEQF
TRBV5-5	TRBJ1-1	ASSLVVDTEAF
TRBV6-1	TRBJ2-3	ASSEQGGGPDTQY
TRBV27	TRBJ1-2	ASSTRPGQGYGYT
TRBV2	TRBJ2-5	ASSWTEETQY
TRBV27	TRBJ2-7	ASSLSGDRAYEQY
TRBV19	TRBJ1-5	ASSYGGVQPQH
TRBV4-1	TRBJ2-7	ASSQEEGVVGSYEQY
TRBV29-1	TRBJ2-1	SVVVNNEQF
TRBV30	TRBJ1-1	AWSKDREAF
TRBV5-5	TRBJ2-1	ASSSIYGLAVYNEQF
TRBV11-2	TRBJ1-2	ASSPNTSRVGYT
TRBV12-5	TRBJ1-1	ASGWTTGTAVNTEAF
TRBV10-3	TRBJ2-2	AISDSSGSWNTGELF
TRBV9	TRBJ2-1	ASSVGLAVSEQF
TRBV19	TRBJ1-2	ASSIDFAGGNYGYT
TRBV28	TRBJ2-2	ASSLLGQRTGELF
TRBV28	TRBJ1-2	ASSLERRGGDT
TRBV7-2	TRBJ1-1	ASSFTGGTEAF
TRBV6-4	TRBJ2-7	ASSDRAGERDSDEQY
TRBV9	TRBJ2-7	ASSVGRGSSYEQY
TRBV7-2	TRBJ2-1	ASSAEQRTEQF